Detailed here is one TCR beta chain. Its target antigen remains unknown. Per-base qualities were not stored, and no clone one base away is much larger. Enrolling through a virtual design, the prospective study's participants ranged in age from roughly 18 to 95 years and lived across about two dozen United States geographic areas. In the prospective study, cohorts were assigned on the basis of participant-reported clinical history obtained from a screening survey and a study questionnaire. Recovered participants in ImmuneRACE Cohort 3 were defined by two consecutive negative NP/OP PCR tests, clearance by a healthcare professional, or resolution of symptoms. In the prospective study, whole blood, serum and a nasopharyngeal or oropharyngeal swab were collected from each participant by mobile phlebotomists. Additional blood draws and questionnaires over an approximately two-month period could optionally be provided by prospective study participants. Prospective study blood samples were shipped either frozen or at room temperature before DNA extraction.

This sample is drawn from a study of blood T cell repertoires in COVID-19 (dated by TCRdb to between 2020 and 2021). In terms of the full investigation: Collaborator samples came from the United States, Italy and Spain and covered acute and convalescent phases of COVID-19. The material from the prospective study consisted of cDNA or gDNA derived from T cells, B-cell-depleted T cells, or PBMCs. Subjects who had been exposed to COVID-19, were actively infected with it, or had recovered from it provided the deeply sampled blood TCRbeta repertoires that made up the dataset. The repertoires were made available in a free public database intended to serve as a resource for research on the immune response to SARS-CoV-2. The samples were drawn from the first 160 participants of the ongoing ImmuneRACE study and from over 950 subjects provided by 6 global collaborators. A de-identified subject ID, COVID-19 status, age in years and sex were almost always included in the sample metadata. Where available, HLA class I and class II types were taken from metadata supplied by the sample provider and were not determined by assay-based typing. Summary of the overall study and its limitations: How much clinical and demographic metadata was included differed by source and by participant, and the metadata was provided uncurated.

At the junction V is shortened by 0 bases and J by 6 bases; bases outside the gene matches: 6. Per the germline V gene, SGHVS is the CDR1 and FNYEAQ is the CDR2. The CDR3 sequence holds 16 residues, the cysteine and phenylalanine included. Of the read, only the CDR3 DNA is kept; its 48 bases are in frame from base 1. TCRbeta CDR3 regions were amplified from genomic DNA by means of the immunoSEQ Assay, a bias-controlled multiplex PCR. The authors' pipeline ran thus. The number of nucleated cells in each sample was estimated by amplification of reference gene primers within the assay. To quantify the absolute abundance of each unique TCRbeta CDR3 rearrangement, sequence reads were collapsed and filtered. For each sample, productive Simpson clonality was calculated as the square root of Simpson's diversity index over productive rearrangements. The immuneACCESS repertoire file appears here via TCRdb, limited to in-frame rearrangements. These files lack a portion of the clones; in checked studies, under half of the deficit traces to unresolved V genes, and the cause of the others is not known. Clone size and V and J calls were adopted from that table, with D and trimming inferred from the DNA. The sample includes a few hundred thousand clones, with 80% to 90% observed a single time. Of the sample, about 9.4% is held by the ten largest clones.

The receptor chain draws on TRBV7-6 and TRBJ1-4; 8 junctional bases match TRBD1. Sequenced input: PBMCs or T cells enriched from blood (not recorded which). The TCR sequence derives from a woman aged 18-29 years who had recovered from COVID-19. The nucleotide sequence reads as follows: TGTGCCAGCAGCTTAGCATCAGGGGGCCTATATGAAAAACTGTTTTTT. The resulting protein is CASSLASGGLYEKLFF.